This TCR beta chain is from a study of blood T cells in healthy people across ages. This CDR3 comprises 14 residues. Trimming cost V 5 bases and J 3 bases, with 14 bases left between them. From germline, CDR1 is SEHNR and CDR2 FQNEAQ (reference sequence). This clonotype has just a few counts. Every donor contributed roughly 10 milliliters of peripheral blood by blood draw. They isolated at least 7 million PBMCs from each sample. Primed by a sample-barcoded 5' primer and a J-beta primer mix, a second PCR proceeded for about 7 to 12 cycles. A template-switch adaptor that had 12 random nucleotides put a tag on each cDNA molecule. TCRdb processed the 5' RACE reads anew with MiXCR; each CDR3 protein has one entry. In the table there are some 890,000 distinct CDR3 sequences, 25% to 30% of which are singletons. The same specimen was also included in a second study, on T cells of mothers and their children. Turning to that study: Healthy Caucasian mothers, three in number, and their six children were the donors.

Sequenced sample: blood. This TCR was recovered from a woman aged 40 to 50 in good health. J is TRBJ2-7 and V is TRBV7-9; D is uncertain. Written as DNA, the CDR3 is TGTGCCAGCAGCCCAACAGAAACAGTCTACGAGCAGTACTTC. It specifies CASSPTETVYEQYF.